This T cell receptor (beta chain) was sequenced for a study of T cells in Graves' hyperthyroidism and ophthalmopathy. General observations from the study: Ophthalmopathy was told apart from stable hyperthyroidism by a 13 V-J model. It was a median roughly 6.5 months before onset that the model predicted ophthalmopathy.

This clonotype was counted between two and nine times. Its antigen is undetermined. Those with hyperthyroidism were 18 to 65 years old, newly diagnosed, and ill for under 2 months. CDR1 SEHNR and CDR2 FQNEAQ come from the germline V gene (reference sequence). The CDR3 extends over 15 amino acids. The V and J ends lost 5 bases and 6 bases respectively, with 18 bases between them. The investigators amplified TCR beta CDR3 regions from RNA transcripts. HTBI primers were used for first-round RT-PCR of the TCR CDR3. TCRdb re-analysed the multiplex PCR reads in MiXCR, keeping a single row per CDR3 protein. This repertoire shows fewer than 400,000 distinct CDR3 sequences, less than 20% found once; its top ten account for 25% to 30%.

This receptor was identified in a woman aged 18-29 years with Graves' hyperthyroidism that later progressed to Graves' ophthalmopathy. The specimen sequenced was blood. The chain is built from TRBV7-9 and TRBJ2-3; the D gene is possibly TRBD2 (7 bases). The CDR3 spells CASSPTGGAKDTQYF. CDR3 in DNA: TGTGCCAGCAGCCCGACGGGGGGCGCAAAGGATACGCAGTATTTT.